This T cell receptor beta chain was identified during a study of T cell responses to AZD1222 COVID-19 vaccine. The overall study: Pooling was applied to second doses at about 4 or about 12 weeks. Study-wide findings and caveats: After the peak T cell response, and only then, were repertoires sampled. Of the AZD1222 recipients, only 5 or 6 were seropositive at baseline.

Data came from immunoSEQ multiplex PCR; TCRdb stores just in-frame clones and leaves some out. The repertoire holds about 110,000 clones, with 89% as singletons. Regarding this clone: What it binds is not known.

The sequencing here drew on peripheral blood, taken on day 0 of AZD1222 vaccination. The receptor's source is an adult in good health.

The CDR3 region has the DNA TGTGCCAGCAGGACAGCTTCCTACGAGCAGTACTTC. Protein product: CASRTASYEQYF. This chain uses TRBV6-6 with TRBJ2-7; TRBD1 might be the D (5 bases). The CDR3 sequence is 12 residues long. V lost 6 bases and J lost 1, with 7 bases in between. The germline V gene encodes CDR1 MNHNY and CDR2 SVGAGI (reference sequence).